This entry lists 21 T cell receptor beta chains sequenced from one sample in a study of T-cell memory formation after mild COVID-19. TCRdb used MiXCR to reprocess the 5' RACE reads, holding one entry per CDR3 protein. In the table there are around 300,000 distinct CDR3 sequences, 15% to 20% of which are singletons. Source material: PBMCs or a T cell subset sorted from them (not recorded which). The receptors here all came from a man between 18 and 35 years old who had mild COVID-19 (a few samples of this study predate the infection). Cell type and time point are not known.

The chain recombines TRBV10-3 with TRBJ1-6; D not certain. Trimming shortened V by 6 bases and J by 0 bases, and 18 bases separated the two germline ends. CDR1 is ENHRY, CDR2 SYGVKD, per germline. This CDR3 contains 18 residues. Written as DNA, the CDR3 is TGTGCCATCAGCGATAACTCGCCCGGGAGCTCCTATAATTCACCCCTCCACTTT. This translates into CAISDNSPGSSYNSPLHF.

This clonotype has at least ten counts. This chain joins TRBV5-8 and TRBJ1-5; D remains unclear. V was clipped by 0 bases and J by 4 bases, with 14 bases between them. The CDR3 contains 16 residues. Germline V gene data show CDR1 as SGHTS and CDR2 as YDEGEE. Here the CDR3 reads CASSLGTGLWNQPQHF. The CDR3, as DNA: TGTGCCAGCAGCTTGGGTACTGGGCTGTGGAATCAGCCCCAGCATTTT.

In this sample, this clonotype turned up a few times. The gene calls are TRBV28 and TRBJ1-6; a weak D match, TRBD1 (5 bases). The germline V and J ends were trimmed by 3 bases and 4 bases, with 7 bases remaining between them. CDR3 length: 14 residues. Germline assignment: CDR1 MDHEN and CDR2 SYDVKM. The CDR3: CASSFDSYNSPLHF. The CDR3 DNA sequence: TGTGCCAGCAGTTTCGACAGTTATAATTCACCCCTCCACTTT.

This clonotype was seen a few times. The chain couples TRBV7-3 to TRBJ2-7, with TRBD2 identical over 10 bases. After removal of 5 bases from V and 3 bases from J, the junction contained 4 bases not matched to a gene. Looked up from germline, CDR1 is SGHTA and CDR2 is FQGTGA. The length of the CDR3 is 14 residues. This chain's CDR3 is CASSPTSGLYEQYF. In DNA form, the CDR3 reads TGTGCCAGCAGCCCGACTAGCGGGCTCTACGAGCAGTACTTC.

Concerning this clonotype itself: A junction boundary mismatches the germline segment, possibly from a read error. The rearrangement links TRBV4-1 to TRBJ1-1; D remains ambiguous. This CDR3 has 16 residues. Germline CDR1 reads MGHRA; CDR2 reads YSYEKL. The CDR3 reads CASSQEGSLMNTEAFF. CDR3 nucleotide sequence: TGCGCCAGCAGCCAAGAAGGGTCCCTAATGAATACTGAAGCTTTCTTT.

This clonotype has only a few counts. The CDR3 nucleotides are TGTGCCAGCAGTGGCATACACACCGGGGAGCTGTTTTTT. Its translation: CASSGIHTGELFF. This chain uses TRBV6-2 or TRBV6-3 with TRBJ2-2, with unresolved D. V was cut by 5 bases and J by 3 bases, with 7 bases left in between. The germline CDR1 and CDR2 sequences are MNHEY and SVGEGT. The CDR3 length is 13 residues.

This clonotype was recorded a few times. The J gene is TRBJ2-3, the V gene TRBV7-9; D is uncertain. The germline V and J ends were trimmed by 4 bases and 4 bases, with 15 bases remaining between them. Germline V gene lookup returns CDR1 SEHNR and CDR2 FQNEAQ (reference sequence). The CDR3 is 15 residues long. The CDR3 nucleotides read TGTGCCAGCAGCTCCCAATGGACCGGGCCAGATACGCAGTATTTT. It specifies CASSSQWTGPDTQYF.

CDR3 in DNA: TGCAGTGCTAGAGGGCAGATCACCTATAATTCACCCCTCCACTTT. Protein product: CSARGQITYNSPLHF. V usage is TRBV20-1 and J usage is TRBJ1-6; D unclear. The CDR3 totals 15 residues. V lost 1 base and J lost 2, with 9 bases in between. Germline V lookup: CDR1 DFQATT, CDR2 SNEGSKA (reference sequence).

This clonotype has only a few counts. This chain joins TRBV6-5 and TRBJ1-1; tentative D call: TRBD1 (5 bases). This CDR3 is built from 14 residues. With 0 bases removed from V and 4 bases from J, the gap between germline ends came to 9 bases. Germline CDR1 MNHEY, CDR2 SVGAGI. CDR3 sequence (DNA): TGTGCCAGCAGTTACTCTGGGGGAACCACTGAAGCTTTCTTT. This sequence encodes CASSYSGGTTEAFF.

This chain connects TRBV14 to TRBJ2-7; D is undetermined. Germline V gene lookup returns CDR1 SGHDN and CDR2 FVKESK. The CDR3 totals 12 residues. Deletions cut 1 base from V and 3 bases from J, with 4 bases between. The CDR3 DNA sequence: TGTGCCAGCAGCCAAGTCTTCTACGAGCAGTACTTC. Residues: CASSQVFYEQYF.

This clonotype was seen a handful of times. This chain joins TRBV6-5 and TRBJ1-6; 9 bases map to TRBD1. Germline CDR1 reads MNHEY; CDR2 reads SVGAGI. Unmatched junction bases numbered 4, after V lost 5 bases and J lost 8 bases. CDR3 length: 14 residues. The CDR3 spells CASSRQGEDSPLHF. The CDR3 DNA follows: TGTGCCAGCAGTCGACAGGGGGAGGATTCACCCCTCCACTTT.

This clonotype was seen a few times. This chain connects TRBV6-6 to TRBJ1-5; 7 bases line up with TRBD1. With V trimmed by 5 bases and J by 7 bases, 8 bases remained unmatched. From germline, CDR1 is MNHNY and CDR2 SVGAGI (reference sequence). The CDR3 runs 14 residues. CDR3 region: CASSPRTGVQPQHF. The DNA for the CDR3 is TGTGCCAGCAGTCCCCGGACAGGCGTCCAGCCCCAGCATTTT.

This rearrangement joins TRBV10-3 to TRBJ1-2; perhaps TRBD1 as D (5 bases). This CDR3 contains 16 residues. CDR1 and CDR2 from the germline V gene are ENHRY and SYGVKD. V lost 1 base and J lost 0, with 12 bases in between. CDR3 protein: CAISEYQGATNYGYTF. CDR3 DNA sequence: TGTGCCATCAGTGAGTACCAGGGAGCCACTAACTATGGCTACACCTTC.

This clonotype appeared a few times. The chain uses TRBV7-9 and TRBJ1-5, with 9 bases that match TRBD1. The V gene's germline CDR1 is SEHNR and CDR2 FQNEAQ (reference sequence). Trimming took 5 bases from V and 7 from J; bases not matched to a gene: 9. This CDR3 has 15 amino acids. The CDR3 region is CASSGTGTGYQPQHF. The CDR3 DNA reads as TGTGCCAGCAGCGGTACCGGGACAGGGTACCAGCCCCAGCATTTT.

This clonotype turned up a few times. The chain has TRBV9 and TRBJ2-3; TRBD1 matches at 8 bases. The J segment lost 1 base and the V segment lost 3 bases, leaving 4 bases of the junction unmatched. From germline, CDR1 is SGDLS and CDR2 YYNGEE. The CDR3 consists of 15 residues. This chain's CDR3 is CASSGDRLRTDTQYF. CDR3 nucleotide sequence: TGTGCCAGCAGCGGGGACAGGTTACGCACAGATACGCAGTATTTT.

This clonotype was observed many times. The genes are TRBV20-1 and TRBJ2-3, with TRBD2 matching over 9 bases. The CDR3 covers 16 residues. CDR1 and CDR2 (germline): DFQATT, SNEGSKA (reference sequence). V trimming: 6 bases; J trimming: 5 bases; junction bases outside the gene matches: 15. CDR3 loop: CSASQGRGGRGDTQYF. In DNA form, the CDR3 reads TGCAGTGCCTCTCAGGGGCGGGGGGGCCGCGGAGATACGCAGTATTTT.

To note about this clonotype: At one boundary the junction diverges from the germline segment, which might be a read error. The J gene is TRBJ2-2, the V gene TRBV29-1, with D perhaps matching TRBD1 (6 bases). From germline, CDR1 is SQVTM and CDR2 ANQGSEA. This CDR3 has 12 residues. CDR3 sequence reads: CSVTGNPGELFF. CDR3 coding DNA: TGCAGCGTTACAGGGAACCCCGGGGAGCTGTTTTTT.

This clonotype occurred a few times. The chain carries TRBV5-1 and TRBJ2-1, with 8 bases aligning to TRBD1. This CDR3 comprises 15 residues. Trimming at V came to 4 bases and at J to 4 bases, leaving 7 bases not matched to a gene. CDR1 is SGHRS and CDR2 is YFSETQ in the germline V gene. The CDR3 nucleotides read TGCGCCAGCAGCAGAACCGGGACAGGATACAATGAGCAGTTCTTC. Its protein is CASSRTGTGYNEQFF.

The V and J genes are TRBV5-5 and TRBJ2-7; possible D gene TRBD2, 6 bases. The germline gives CDR1 SGHKS, CDR2 YYEKEE (reference sequence). V lost 4 bases, J lost 3 bases, and 17 bases lay in between. CDR3 size: 15 residues. CDR3 protein: CASSLNRDSVYEQYV. CDR3 coding DNA: TGTGCCAGCAGCCTGAACCGGGACTCCGTCTACGAGCAGTACGTC.

This clonotype was detected only a few times. The chain uses TRBV5-1 and TRBJ2-1; either TRBD1 or TRBD2 may fit D (5 bases each). The CDR3 has 14 residues. Germline V CDR1 and CDR2: SGHRS, YFSETQ. Trimming removed 7 bases from V and 4 bases from J, with 15 bases in between. The CDR3 nucleotides are TGCGCCAGCGGGACCGGAGCAGGGTACAATGAGCAGTTCTTC. Its protein is CASGTGAGYNEQFF.

The sample holds many counts of this clonotype. The J gene is TRBJ1-2, the V gene TRBV15, with a possible D match to TRBD1 (6 bases). The CDR3 runs 14 residues. Germline V CDR1 and CDR2: LNHNV, YYDKDF (reference sequence). The V end was cut by 0 bases, the J end by 7 bases, with 12 bases between. CDR3 sequence (DNA): TGTGCCACCAGCAGAGATAGGGGGGTTGGTGGCTACACCTTC. Encoded protein: CATSRDRGVGGYTF.